The rows below give T cell receptor beta chains drawn from one sample of a study of T cell repertoires in cytomegalovirus infection. No cognate antigen is known for these TCRs. A single record per CDR3 protein comes from TCRdb applying MiXCR to the reads. The table includes about 830,000 distinct CDR3 sequences, approximately 30% detected once. Sequences were derived from cultured CD8+ T cells from PBMCs, sampled from culture after CMV antigen stimulation. The receptors come from a human donor in good health (CMV status not recorded). Some clones in this sample may be carry-over from other donors' samples. CDR3s include the opening cysteine and the closing phenylalanine or tryptophan. A D gene is named only where the DNA matches it firmly. Clone size, where shown, is once, few, many, or a class for clones that have expanded.

j_call clone_size d_call v_call cdr3_nt cdr3_aa
TRBJ1-5 . . TRBV20-1 TGCAGTGCCCGGGGGGGTGGGCAGCCCCAGCATTTT CSARGGGQPQHF
TRBJ2-2 many . TRBV7-2 TGTGCCAGCAGCTTAGAATCAGGATATGGGAAAGCTCACACCGGGGAGCTGTTTTTT CASSLESGYGKAHTGELFF
TRBJ1-1 . . TRBV6-2/TRBV6-3 TGTGCCAGCATCATAGCGCTGGGGGGCACTGAAGCTTTCTTT CASIIALGGTEAFF
TRBJ2-1 many . TRBV7-8 TGTGCCAGCAAAATAGGAAGTGGTGGGTCCTACAATGAGCAGTTCTTC CASKIGSGGSYNEQFF
TRBJ1-2 few TRBD1 TRBV6-6 TGTGCCAGCAGTTACTCAGGGGGCTATTTGCCCAACTATGGCTACACCTTC CASSYSGGYLPNYGYTF
TRBJ2-5 . TRBD2 TRBV7-9 TGTGCCAGCAGCTCACCGGGACTACGCCAAGAGACCCAGTACTTC CASSSPGLRQETQYF
TRBJ1-1 . . TRBV15 TGTGCCACAGAACTAGGGCCTGACGACACTGAAGCTTTCTTT CATELGPDDTEAFF
TRBJ2-3 . . TRBV7-6 TGTGCCAGCAGCTTCGGGAATCCGAGCACAGATACGCAGTATTTT CASSFGNPSTDTQYF
TRBJ2-1 . TRBD1 TRBV24-1 TGTGCCACCAGTGACCGAAGCCGGGACAGGTGGTTCTTC CATSDRSRDRWFF
TRBJ2-1 . . TRBV7-6 TGTGCCAGCAGCTTAGCGTATTTCCGGGGTTCCTACAATGAGCAGTTCTTC CASSLAYFRGSYNEQFF
TRBJ2-1 . . TRBV4-1 TGCGCCAGCAGCGCCGGACCCTTAGGGAATGAGCAGTTCTTC CASSAGPLGNEQFF
TRBJ2-3 many . TRBV7-9 TGTGCCAGCAGCTTTCTCCCTAGCCCCGATACGCAGTATTTT CASSFLPSPDTQYF
TRBJ2-1 few TRBD2 TRBV6-5 TGTGCCAGCAGTTATTCGCCCGGCCGACTAGCGGGGAATGAGCAGTTCTTC CASSYSPGRLAGNEQFF
TRBJ2-3 few . TRBV11-2 TGTGCCAGCAGCACCTCTGAGGATACGCAGTATTTT CASSTSEDTQYF
TRBJ1-2 few TRBD1 TRBV29-1 TGCAGCGTCTGGGGACAGGGAGAAGGCTACACCTTC CSVWGQGEGYTF
TRBJ1-2 . . TRBV11-2 TGTGCCAGCAGCTTAATAACCCCCGGGCCTTCTGGAAGCTACACCTTC CASSLITPGPSGSYTF
TRBJ2-7 . TRBD1 TRBV27 TGTGCCAGCAGTCCCACCCCCGACAGGGCTTCCTACGAGCAGTACTTC CASSPTPDRASYEQYF
TRBJ2-2 . . TRBV29-1 TGCAGCGTTCACGGACAGAGCACCGGGGAGCTGTTTTTT CSVHGQSTGELFF
TRBJ2-7 . TRBD2 TRBV2 TGTGCCACGGAAGCGGGGGGCGGGTCCTACGAGCAGTACTTC CATEAGGGSYEQYF
TRBJ2-1 . . TRBV27 TGTGCCAGCAGTGAGATGAGACAGTTCAATGAGCAGTTCTTC CASSEMRQFNEQFF
TRBJ1-6 . . TRBV2 TGTGCCAGCAGTGAGGAGGAGAGGAACCCACCCCTCCACTTT CASSEEERNPPLHF
TRBJ2-1 few . TRBV9 TGTGCCAGCAGCGCGTATCTCTACAATGAGCAGTTCTTC CASSAYLYNEQFF
TRBJ2-3 . TRBD2 TRBV11-3 TGTGCCAGCAGTGAACGGGGGGGCCAAGATACGCAGTATTTT CASSERGGQDTQYF
TRBJ1-2 few TRBD1 TRBV19 TGTGCCAGTAGTATTCAGGGGGCGGCAGATGGCTACACCTTC CASSIQGAADGYTF
TRBJ1-1 few . TRBV6-5 TGTGCCAGCACCGCTAGTGTAGGAGCTTTCTTT CASTASVGAFF
TRBJ1-1 . TRBD1 TRBV12-5 TGTGCTAGTGGTCCCGGACAGGGGCCCACTGAAGCTTTCTTT CASGPGQGPTEAFF
TRBJ2-1 . . TRBV6-5 TGTGCCAGCAGTTACTTTTCAGAGGCGGCCTACAATGAGCAGTTCTTC CASSYFSEAAYNEQFF
TRBJ2-6 . . TRBV7-3 TGTGCCAGCAGCATCACTCCAGGGACTGGGGCCAACGTCCTGACTTTC CASSITPGTGANVLTF
TRBJ2-3 few TRBD1 TRBV12-3/TRBV12-4 TGTGCCAGCAGCGGGGACAGGGGGACAGATACGCAGTATTTT CASSGDRGTDTQYF
TRBJ2-1 many TRBD1 TRBV27 TGTGCCAGCAGCCTGGACAGGGGTTACAATGAGCAGTTCTTC CASSLDRGYNEQFF
TRBJ2-3 . TRBD1 TRBV2 TGTGCCAGCTCCACAGGGGCCCGCACAGATACGCAGTATTTT CASSTGARTDTQYF
TRBJ1-2 . . TRBV15 TGTGCCACCAGCAGAGATGGAGGGAGCTTTGGTGGCTACACCTTC CATSRDGGSFGGYTF
TRBJ2-4 . . TRBV12-3/TRBV12-4 TGTGCCAGCAGCCATCCCACGGGGAGATCGCGAAACATTCAGTACTTC CASSHPTGRSRNIQYF
TRBJ2-1 many . TRBV5-6 TGTGCCAGCAGCTTGCCGGGGGCTGGGCACTACAATGAGCAGTTCTTC CASSLPGAGHYNEQFF
TRBJ1-2 . TRBD1 TRBV27 TGTGCCAGCAGGCCCGGGACAGAAGTTATCTATGGCTACACCTTC CASRPGTEVIYGYTF
TRBJ2-1 many . TRBV7-6 TGTGCCAGTAGCGATGGGGCAGCTACCCCGACCTCCTACAATGAGCAGTTCTTC CASSDGAATPTSYNEQFF
TRBJ2-1 . TRBD2 TRBV7-3 TGTGCCAGCAGCCGCGGAGCGGGGGGGCGCAATGAGCAGTTCTTC CASSRGAGGRNEQFF
TRBJ2-1 many . TRBV7-9 TGTGCCAGCAGCTTGGAGTGGGGGGACTACAATGAGCAGTTCTTC CASSLEWGDYNEQFF
TRBJ1-5 . . TRBV6-8 TGTGCCAACAGTCCCGAAGGGAAGGGAAATCAGCCCCAGCATTTT CANSPEGKGNQPQHF
TRBJ2-2 . TRBD2 TRBV4-1 TGCGCCAGCAGCCAAGTCTCGGGGGGGAAGCTGTTTTTT CASSQVSGGKLFF
TRBJ1-5 . TRBD1 TRBV7-8 TGTGTCAGCAGCAGTTGGGACAGGGAGTATAGCAATCAGCCCCAGCATTTT CVSSSWDREYSNQPQHF
TRBJ2-2 few . TRBV12-3/TRBV12-4 TGTGCCAGCAGTTTTCAGGCGGACACCGGGGAGCTGTTTTTT CASSFQADTGELFF
TRBJ2-5 . . TRBV28 TGTGCCAGCGCCCCTGCGAAGACCCAGTACTTC CASAPAKTQYF
TRBJ1-3 . . TRBV6-6 TGTGCCAGCAGAGATACAGGGCCCCGAAACACCATATATTTT CASRDTGPRNTIYF
TRBJ1-3 many . TRBV20-1 TGCAGTGCTAGAGGAGTAACGACCCTAACGGGGGAGTCTGGAAACACCATATATTTT CSARGVTTLTGESGNTIYF
TRBJ2-5 . TRBD2 TRBV6-5 TGTGCCAGCAGCTCTACGGGACTAGCGGGGGTCCAAGAGACCCAGTACTTC CASSSTGLAGVQETQYF
TRBJ1-2 . . TRBV4-1 TGCGCCAGCAGCCAACAGGGCGGTCACTATGGCTACACCTTC CASSQQGGHYGYTF
TRBJ2-1 . TRBD2 TRBV4-1 TGCGCCAGCAGCCAGGGCGGGGGGATCTCCTACAATGAGCAGTTCTTC CASSQGGGISYNEQFF
TRBJ1-2 . . TRBV5-4 TGTGCCAGCAGCTTGGCCCCCTGGACAAGGGAGGCCTATGGCTACACCTTC CASSLAPWTREAYGYTF
TRBJ1-1 . . TRBV20-1 TGCAGTGCTAGAGATCAGGATCTGTTAACTGAAGCTTTCTTT CSARDQDLLTEAFF
TRBJ2-2 . TRBD1 TRBV15 TGTGCCACCAGCAGGGCAAACAGGGGGATCGGGGAGCTGTTTTTT CATSRANRGIGELFF
TRBJ2-7 . . TRBV2 TGTGCCAGCGGCATTAGGGCCCCAGGTGGGGAGCAGTACTTC CASGIRAPGGEQYF
TRBJ2-2 . . TRBV19 TGTGCCAGTAGTATAGTCCCGAACACCGGGGAGCTGTTTTTT CASSIVPNTGELFF